Shown below are 29 T cell receptor beta chains from a single sample sequenced in a study of blood T cell repertoires in COVID-19. The table came from immunoSEQ multiplex PCR; TCRdb's copy has only in-frame clones and leaves some out. The sample shows approximately 240,000 clones, about 80% of them seen only once. Material for sequencing was PBMCs or T cells enriched from blood (not recorded which). All receptors come from a woman aged 40 to 55 with acute COVID-19.

As for this clone: At one end the junction does not follow the germline gene, possibly because of a read error. This chain connects TRBV7-9 to TRBJ2-1, with D maybe TRBD1 (6 bases). Per the germline V gene, CDR1 is SEHNR and CDR2 is FQNEAQ (reference sequence). This CDR3 comprises 15 residues. This CDR3 is CASTLNRVWDNEQFF. CDR3 DNA sequence: TGTGCCAGCACCTTAAACAGGGTCTGGGACAATGAGCAGTTCTTC.

This chain links TRBV7-9 with TRBJ2-3; 9 positions match TRBD1. The V segment lost 6 bases and the J segment 5 bases; nucleotides outside the gene matches: 6. The CDR3 is 14 residues long. Per germline, CDR1 SEHNR and CDR2 FQNEAQ (reference sequence). The DNA of the CDR3 is TGTGCCAGCAGTAGGGACAGGGAAGGAGATACGCAGTATTTT. The encoded protein is CASSRDREGDTQYF.

In this sample, this clone turned up once. V usage is TRBV4-2 and J usage is TRBJ1-4; D is ambiguous. In germline, CDR1 is LGHNA, CDR2 YNFKEQ. The CDR3 runs 18 residues. The germline V and J ends were trimmed by 4 bases and 0 bases, with 18 bases remaining between them. This CDR3 reads CASSPRWFRSATNEKLFF. DNA for the CDR3: TGTGCCAGCAGCCCCCGGTGGTTTCGGAGTGCAACTAATGAAAAACTGTTTTTT.

The chain has TRBV28 and TRBJ1-1, with TRBD1 identical over 8 bases. Trimming removed 4 bases from V and 10 bases from J; junction bases left unmatched: 8. This CDR3 has 13 residues. Germline V gene lookup returns CDR1 MDHEN and CDR2 SYDVKM. CDR3 coding DNA: TGTGCCAGCAGTTCATCAGGGGGCGAAGGAGCTTTCTTT. It encodes CASSSSGGEGAFF.

This clone was observed a few times. The gene calls are TRBV6-4 and TRBJ2-5; TRBD1 matches 7 bases. The germline CDR1 and CDR2 sequences are MRHNA and SNTAGT. Unmatched junction bases numbered 2, after V lost 2 bases and J lost 5 bases. The CDR3 has 13 amino acids. The CDR3 sequence is CASSDEGAETQYF. In nucleotides, the CDR3 is TGTGCCAGCAGTGACGAGGGGGCGGAGACCCAGTACTTC.

The sample holds a few counts of this clone. The chain joins TRBV2 to TRBJ2-1; D remains ambiguous. The CDR3 has 13 residues. In germline, CDR1 is SNHLY, CDR2 FYNNEI. Deletions cut 3 bases from V and 4 bases from J, with 7 bases between. In DNA, the CDR3 is TGTGCCAGCAGTGACAGTCTTTACAATGAGCAGTTCTTC. Its translation: CASSDSLYNEQFF.

The J gene is TRBJ1-6, the V gene TRBV30; D gene ambiguous. V lost 2 bases and J lost 7, with 15 bases in between. CDR1 and CDR2 from the germline V gene are GTSNPN and SVGIG (reference sequence). The CDR3 spans 15 residues. The CDR3 bases are TGTGCCTGGAGTAACGGAGGTTGGGTGAATTCACCCCTCCACTTT. It encodes CAWSNGGWVNSPLHF.

V gene TRBV20-1 combines with J gene TRBJ2-2, with 7 bases identical to TRBD2. The CDR3 is 14 amino acids. The J segment lost 2 bases and the V segment lost 3 bases, leaving 3 bases of the junction unmatched. Germline lookup yields CDR1 DFQATT and CDR2 SNEGSKA (reference sequence). In DNA, the CDR3 is TGCAGTGCTAGTGGGAGGGTAAACACCGGGGAGCTGTTTTTT. It specifies CSASGRVNTGELFF.

CDR3 coding DNA: TGTGCCAGCAGCTTAAGAGGGACTAGCGGGAGTTACGAGCAGTACTTC. Translation: CASSLRGTSGSYEQYF. This chain connects TRBV7-9 to TRBJ2-7; 14 bases are shared with TRBD2. With 2 bases clipped from V and 4 bases from J, the junction kept 4 bases outside the gene matches. The CDR3 covers 16 residues. From germline, CDR1 is SEHNR and CDR2 FQNEAQ (reference sequence).

The J gene is TRBJ1-1, the V gene TRBV2; D perhaps matches TRBD1 (6 bases). Trimming shortened V by 7 bases and J by 6 bases, and 24 bases separated the two germline ends. The CDR3 totals 16 residues. CDR1 is SNHLY and CDR2 is FYNNEI in the germline V gene. The CDR3 nucleotides are TGTGCCAGCAACCCGGACAGTGGGGTCCAGTCGGCTGAAGCTTTCTTT. Amino acids: CASNPDSGVQSAEAFF.

The chain employs TRBV5-4 and TRBJ2-2; no firm D call. Trimming took 0 bases from V and 5 from J, leaving 14 bases between them. CDR3 length: 16 amino acids. Per germline, CDR1 SGHNT and CDR2 YYREEE (reference sequence). The CDR3 DNA is TGTGCCAGCAGCTTGGAATCCTACCCTTTGACCGGGGAGCTGTTTTTT. Translating it yields CASSLESYPLTGELFF.

This clone showed up just a few times. This sample includes further DNA sequences coding for the same CDR3. V usage is TRBV30 and J usage is TRBJ2-7; 8 nucleotides agree with TRBD2. After removal of 0 bases from V and 1 base from J, the junction contained 2 bases not matched to a gene. This CDR3 comprises 14 residues. Germline V gene lookup returns CDR1 GTSNPN and CDR2 SVGIG (reference sequence). The CDR3: CAWSVSSGSYEQYF. DNA for the CDR3: TGTGCCTGGAGTGTCTCTAGCGGGTCCTACGAGCAGTACTTC.

V usage is TRBV2 and J usage is TRBJ1-5, with 8 positions matching TRBD1. The trim removed 5 bases at V and 5 bases at J, leaving 11 bases unmatched. Germline V gene sequence: CDR1 SNHLY, CDR2 FYNNEI. The CDR3 totals 16 residues. The CDR3 DNA reads as TGTGCCAGCAGTCTTCCCTTCGGACAGGGCTATCAGCCCCAGCATTTT. It is translated as CASSLPFGQGYQPQHF.

J is TRBJ2-3 and V is TRBV7-8; no clear D. This CDR3 comprises 12 residues. V lost 5 bases and J lost 4, with 7 bases in between. Germline V gene sequence: CDR1 SGHVS, CDR2 FQNEAQ. The CDR3 DNA sequence: TGTGCCAGCAGCCAGCTTCCAGATACGCAGTATTTT. Residues: CASSQLPDTQYF. The full variable domain, rest sourced from reference TRBV7-8 and TRBJ2-3, is GAGVSQSPRYKVAKRGQDVALRCDPISGHVSLFWYQQALGQGPEFLTYFQNEAQLDKSGLPSDRFFAERPEGSVSTLKIQRTQQEDSAVYLCASSQLPDTQYFGPGTRLTVL.

The chain combines TRBV24-1 with TRBJ2-7; D might be TRBD2 (7 bases). V was cut by 2 bases and J by 3 bases, with 16 bases left in between. Germline CDR1 KGHDR, CDR2 SFDVKD. The CDR3 consists of 16 residues. The CDR3 nucleotides are TGTGCCACCAGTGATTCTGGGGGGGGCGGCGGCTACGAGCAGTACTTC. Residues: CATSDSGGGGGYEQYF.

This clone was counted between two and nine times. The chain has TRBV2 and TRBJ1-1; D is unclear. V was shortened by 6 bases and J by 2 bases, with 4 bases between the two germline ends. Germline CDR1 is SNHLY and CDR2 is FYNNEI. This CDR3 has 11 amino acids. Written as DNA, the CDR3 is TGTGCCAGCAGCAAAAACACTGAAGCTTTCTTT. It specifies CASSKNTEAFF.

This clone is a singleton in its sample. The gene calls are TRBV29-1 and TRBJ2-3, with TRBD2 as a possible D gene (6 bases). The CDR3 is made up of 21 amino acids. Between the trimmed V and J ends, which lost 1 base and 0 bases, there was a span of 29 bases. Germline V CDR1 and CDR2: SQVTM, ANQGSEA. CDR3 nucleotides: TGCAGCGTTGAAGCTCCGGTAGGGGCTAGCGTCAGGGAAACTAGCACAGATACGCAGTATTTT. This encodes CSVEAPVGASVRETSTDTQYF.

The chain employs TRBV21-1 and TRBJ2-1; the table's D call of TRBD1 was not tested on the DNA. TRBV21-1 represents a pseudogene. CDR3 size: 17 residues. CDR3: CASSPRGTGGDYNEQFF. The CDR3 DNA follows: TGTGCCAGCAGCCCCCGGGGGACAGGGGGTGACTACAATGAGCAGTTCTTC.

A few counts support this clone. V and J are TRBV28 and TRBJ2-1; TRBD1 agrees at 7 bases. Germline V lookup: CDR1 MDHEN, CDR2 SYDVKM. The CDR3 loop spans 12 amino acids. The V segment lost 6 bases and the J segment 15 bases; nucleotides outside the gene matches: 11. CDR3 residues: CASSLTRGDRFF. For the CDR3, the DNA is TGTGCCAGCAGCCTAACCCGAGGGGACAGGTTCTTC.

The CDR3 here is CASSENFGTTPYEQYF. In nucleotides, the CDR3 is TGTGCCAGCAGTGAAAACTTCGGGACAACCCCCTACGAGCAGTACTTC. The J gene is TRBJ2-7, the V gene TRBV6-1; D possibly corresponds to TRBD1 (6 bases). Trimming pared 2 bases from V and 2 bases from J, leaving 16 bases between. The CDR3 sequence is 16 residues long. CDR1 is MNHNS, CDR2 SASEGT, per germline.

The chain recombines TRBV25-1 with TRBJ1-6; the match to TRBD1 covers 9 bases. Trimming took 8 bases from V and 7 from J; bases not matched to a gene: 3. The germline V gene has CDR1 MGHDK and CDR2 SYGVNS. The CDR3 loop spans 13 amino acids. The CDR3 sequence: CASSGTGNSPLHF. DNA for the CDR3: TGTGCCAGCTCCGGGACAGGGAATTCACCCCTCCACTTT.

The V and J genes are TRBV25-1 and TRBJ1-1, with D tentatively TRBD1 (6 bases). The CDR3 contains 13 residues. From germline, CDR1 is MGHDK and CDR2 SYGVNS. V was pared by 4 bases and J by 11 bases, with 17 bases between. The CDR3 DNA sequence: TGTGCCAGCAGTGCTGGACAGTACCAGTCCGCTTTCTTT. The encoded protein is CASSAGQYQSAFF.

This chain connects TRBV27 to TRBJ2-1; TRBD2 might be the D (6 bases). From germline, CDR1 is MNHEY and CDR2 SMNVEV (reference sequence). The CDR3 contains 16 residues. V was clipped by 4 bases and J by 1 base, with 14 bases between them. The CDR3 nucleotides are TGTGCCAGCAGTTCCCCCACTAGCCTATCCTACAATGAGCAGTTCTTC. Amino acids: CASSSPTSLSYNEQFF.

For the CDR3, the DNA is TGTGCCAGCAGCCAAGAGAGGAGCGGGAGGACTTACAATGAGCAGTTCTTC. Translating it yields CASSQERSGRTYNEQFF. V is TRBV3-1 (or the pseudogene TRBV3-2) and J is TRBJ2-1; 9 nucleotides match TRBD2. CDR3 length equals 17 residues. Losses at the gene ends were 0 bases for V and 4 bases for J; bases not matched to a gene: 7. The germline CDR1 and CDR2 sequences are LGHDT and YNNKEL (reference sequence).

V gene TRBV3-1 (or the pseudogene TRBV3-2) combines with J gene TRBJ2-3; 7 positions agree with TRBD2. The length of the CDR3 is 18 residues. V gave up 0 bases and J gave up 0 bases; unmatched junction bases: 9. The V gene's germline CDR1 is LGHDT and CDR2 YNNKEL (reference sequence). As DNA, the CDR3 is TGTGCCAGCAGCCAAGATCCAGCTAGCGGCCCTAGCACAGATACGCAGTATTTT. It translates to CASSQDPASGPSTDTQYF.

This rearrangement joins TRBV7-9 to TRBJ1-4; no clear D. The germline V gene has CDR1 SEHNR and CDR2 FQNEAQ (reference sequence). This CDR3 contains 13 residues. Trimming removed 0 bases from V and 4 bases from J, with 3 bases in between. The CDR3 reads CASSLAINEKLFF. CDR3 bases: TGTGCCAGCAGCTTAGCCATTAATGAAAAACTGTTTTTT.

The chain is built from TRBV19 and TRBJ2-2, with 12 bases fitting TRBD2. The CDR3 is 16 amino acids. With 10 bases clipped from V and 6 bases from J, the junction kept 12 bases outside the gene matches. In germline, CDR1 is LNHDA, CDR2 SQIVND (reference sequence). Here the CDR3 reads CATTGTSGFLAGELFF. DNA for the CDR3: TGTGCCACCACAGGGACTAGCGGGTTTCTAGCCGGGGAGCTGTTTTTT.

This chain connects TRBV3-1 (or the pseudogene TRBV3-2) to TRBJ1-2; 8 bases line up with TRBD1. V dropped 1 base and J dropped 8; count of bases not matched to a gene: 12. The germline V gene encodes CDR1 LGHDT and CDR2 YNNKEL (reference sequence). This CDR3 comprises 16 residues. This chain's CDR3 is CASSQGTGPNSGGYTF. Here the CDR3 DNA reads TGTGCCAGCAGCCAAGGGACAGGGCCCAATTCGGGCGGCTACACCTTC.

The CDR3 spells CAWSDHPGQAINYGYTF. Written as DNA, the CDR3 is TGTGCCTGGAGTGACCACCCAGGCCAGGCTATTAACTATGGCTACACCTTC. V usage is TRBV30 and J usage is TRBJ1-2; D ambiguous. Germline V CDR1 and CDR2: GTSNPN, SVGIG (reference sequence). Deletions cut 1 base from V and 1 base from J, with 19 bases between. CDR3 length: 17 residues.